Listed below are T cell receptor beta chains from one sample, sequenced in a study of a mutant IDH1 vaccine in newly diagnosed glioma. Repertoires were generated with immunoSEQ multiplex PCR, while TCRdb's copy carries only in-frame clones and drops some. The sample contains roughly 70,000 clones, 80% to 90% of which appear only once. Sample: PBMCs, taken from a glioma patient treated with radiotherapy, temozolomide or both. These receptor sequences come from a young man with glioma. Both conserved end residues are part of each CDR3. The D gene is left open where the match is weak. Where a row states a size, it is once, few, many or the class of an expanded clone; other rows omit it.

.,TRBJ1-3,.,TRBV6-5,TGTGCCAGCAGTTACGGAGTGGGGGGGTTGGGAAACACCATATATTTT,CASSYGVGGLGNTIYF
.,TRBJ1-5,.,TRBV11-2,TGTGCCAGCAGCCCGGGCGGTTATGGCAATCAGCCCCAGCATTTT,CASSPGGYGNQPQHF
TRBD1,TRBJ1-5,.,TRBV13,TGTGCCAGCAGCAACAGGGGGCACCAGCCCCAGCATTTT,CASSNRGHQPQHF
.,TRBJ2-1,.,TRBV21-1,TGTGCCAGCAGCGACAGATTCTCCTACAATGAGCAGTTCTTC,CASSDRFSYNEQFF
.,TRBJ1-6,.,TRBV28,TGTGCCAGCAGTTTCGGTGGGGGTCCCTATAATTCACCCCTCCACTTT,CASSFGGGPYNSPLHF
TRBD1,TRBJ2-3,.,TRBV14,TGTGCCAGCAGCAGACGGACAGGGCCGGGAGATACGCAGTATTTT,CASSRRTGPGDTQYF
.,TRBJ2-2,.,TRBV2,TGTGCCAGCAGTAGTGAGCGGACGAACACCGGGGAGCTGTTTTTT,CASSSERTNTGELFF
TRBD2,TRBJ2-3,.,TRBV2,TGTGCCAGTCATCACCGGGGGGGTGGGACAGATACGCAGTATTTT,CASHHRGGGTDTQYF
TRBD1,TRBJ2-2,.,TRBV5-1,TGCGCCAGCAGCTACCGGACAGGGGGCACCGGGGAGCTGTTTTTT,CASSYRTGGTGELFF
TRBD2,TRBJ2-6,.,TRBV4-1,TGCGCCAGCAGCCAATCAGGGAGGGGTGGGGCCAACGTCCTGACTTTC,CASSQSGRGGANVLTF
TRBD2,TRBJ2-7,.,TRBV6-1,TGTGCCAGCAGTGAGCGGGGGGGAGTCGACGAGCAGTACTTC,CASSERGGVDEQYF
.,TRBJ2-5,.,TRBV29-1,TGCAGCGTTCCTGCGTCGACGATCCAAGAGACCCAGTACTTC,CSVPASTIQETQYF
TRBD1,TRBJ1-1,few,TRBV27,TGTGCCAGCAGTCCCAGGGGGCGCGGCACTGAAGCTTTCTTT,CASSPRGRGTEAFF
.,TRBJ1-5,.,TRBV7-2,TGTGCCAGCAGCTTCAGTCAGTGGGGCAATCAGCCCCAGCATTTT,CASSFSQWGNQPQHF
.,TRBJ2-7,.,TRBV4-1,TGCGCCAGCAGCCAAGACAGGTCAAATTACGAGCAGTACTTC,CASSQDRSNYEQYF
.,TRBJ2-3,.,TRBV10-2,TGCGCCAGCTGGGAGGGGGGGAGCACAGATACGCAGTATTTT,CASWEGGSTDTQYF
.,TRBJ2-4,.,TRBV27,TGTGCCAGCAGTTTAGTTGGATTAGCCAAAAACATTCAGTACTTC,CASSLVGLAKNIQYF
TRBD1,TRBJ1-1,.,TRBV7-8,TGTGCCAGCAGCTTACGAAACAGGGGAAGCACTGAAGCTTTCTTT,CASSLRNRGSTEAFF
.,TRBJ2-1,.,TRBV11-2,TGTGCCAGCAGCCTAGGGCTAAGAAGCTCCTACAATGAGCAGTTCTTC,CASSLGLRSSYNEQFF
TRBD1,TRBJ2-1,.,TRBV9,TGTGCCAGCAGCAAGGGGCAGGGGGCGACGAATGAGCAGTTCTTC,CASSKGQGATNEQFF
.,TRBJ2-3,.,TRBV14,TGTGCCAGCAGCCAAGAATTGGTCGGTGGGGCAGATACGCAGTATTTT,CASSQELVGGADTQYF
.,TRBJ1-2,few,TRBV19,TGTGCCAGTAGCCTAGTGATGGTAGCTAACTATGGCTACACCTTC,CASSLVMVANYGYTF
.,TRBJ1-1,once,TRBV9,TGTGCCAGCAGCGTAGACCACCGACCGATGAACACTGAAGCTTTCTTT,CASSVDHRPMNTEAFF
.,TRBJ2-4,.,TRBV15,TGTGCCACCAGATTTAGGGCAGGGGAAATGGGCAAAAACATTCAGTACTTC,CATRFRAGEMGKNIQYF
.,TRBJ1-5,.,TRBV19,TGTGCCACATGGGACACAAGCAATCAGCCCCAGCATTTT,CATWDTSNQPQHF